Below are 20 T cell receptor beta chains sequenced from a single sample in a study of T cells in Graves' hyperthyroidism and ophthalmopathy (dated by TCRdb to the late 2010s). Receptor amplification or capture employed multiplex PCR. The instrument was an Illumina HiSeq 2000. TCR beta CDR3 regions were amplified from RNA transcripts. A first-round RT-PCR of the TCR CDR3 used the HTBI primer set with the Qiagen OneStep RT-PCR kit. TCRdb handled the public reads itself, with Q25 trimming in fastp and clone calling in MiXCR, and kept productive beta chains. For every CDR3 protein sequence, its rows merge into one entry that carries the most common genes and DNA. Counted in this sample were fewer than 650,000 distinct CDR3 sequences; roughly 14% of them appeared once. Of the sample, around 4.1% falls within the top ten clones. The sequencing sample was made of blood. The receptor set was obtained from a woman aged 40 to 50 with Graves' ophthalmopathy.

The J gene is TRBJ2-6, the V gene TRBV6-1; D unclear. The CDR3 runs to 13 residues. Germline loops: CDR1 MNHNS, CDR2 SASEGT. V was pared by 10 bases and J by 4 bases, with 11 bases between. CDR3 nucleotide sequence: TGTGCCACCAAGGGCGACGGGGCCAACGTCCTGACTTTC. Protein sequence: CATKGDGANVLTF.

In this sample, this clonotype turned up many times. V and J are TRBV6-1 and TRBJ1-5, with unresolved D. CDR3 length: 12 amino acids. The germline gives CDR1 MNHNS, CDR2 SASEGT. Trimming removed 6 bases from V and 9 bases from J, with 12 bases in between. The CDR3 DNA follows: TGTGCCAGCAGCACCGATTTGCGGCCCCAGCATTTT. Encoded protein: CASSTDLRPQHF.

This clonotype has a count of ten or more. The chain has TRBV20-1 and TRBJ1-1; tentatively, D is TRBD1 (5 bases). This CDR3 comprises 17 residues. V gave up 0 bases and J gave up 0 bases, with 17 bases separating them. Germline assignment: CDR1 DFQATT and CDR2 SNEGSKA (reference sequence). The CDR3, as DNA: TGCAGTGCTAGAGATGGGGGAGACAGATCACTGAACACTGAAGCTTTCTTT. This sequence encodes CSARDGGDRSLNTEAFF.

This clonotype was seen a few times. The CDR3, as DNA: TGTGCCAGCAGCACCACAGGGGGGGGATCTGAAGCTTTCTTT. It yields the protein CASSTTGGGSEAFF. The V call is TRBV9, the J call TRBJ1-1; 8 nucleotides align to TRBD1. CDR1 and CDR2 (germline): SGDLS, YYNGEE. J gave up 6 bases and V 4 bases, and 8 bases lay outside the gene matches. CDR3 size: 14 residues.

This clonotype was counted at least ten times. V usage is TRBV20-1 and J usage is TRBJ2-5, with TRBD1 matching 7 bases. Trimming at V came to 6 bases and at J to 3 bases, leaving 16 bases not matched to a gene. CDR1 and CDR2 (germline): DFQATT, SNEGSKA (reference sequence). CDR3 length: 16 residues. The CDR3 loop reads CSAKIGQVTPKETQYF. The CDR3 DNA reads TGCAGTGCCAAAATAGGACAGGTCACTCCTAAAGAGACCCAGTACTTC.

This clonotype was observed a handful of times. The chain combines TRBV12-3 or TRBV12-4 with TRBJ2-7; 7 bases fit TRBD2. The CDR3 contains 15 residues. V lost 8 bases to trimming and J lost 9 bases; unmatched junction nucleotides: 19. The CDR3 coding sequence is TGTGCCAGCTCACCACCTTCGGACCTTCCGGGGGGGCAGTACTTC. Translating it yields CASSPPSDLPGGQYF.

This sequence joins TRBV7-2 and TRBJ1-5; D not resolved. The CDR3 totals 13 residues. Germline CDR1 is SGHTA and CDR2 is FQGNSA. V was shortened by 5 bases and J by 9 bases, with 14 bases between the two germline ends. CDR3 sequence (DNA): TGTGCCAGCAGCCCCAAATCCGTTGGGCCCCAGCATTTT. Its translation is CASSPKSVGPQHF.

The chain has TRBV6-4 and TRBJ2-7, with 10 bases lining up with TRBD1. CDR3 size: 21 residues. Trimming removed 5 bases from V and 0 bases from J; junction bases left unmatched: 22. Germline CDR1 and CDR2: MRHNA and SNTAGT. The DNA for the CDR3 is TGTGCCAGCAGTCGATCTCTGCGACAGGGGGCGGAGACTCTAAGCTCCTACGAGCAGTACTTC. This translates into CASSRSLRQGAETLSSYEQYF.

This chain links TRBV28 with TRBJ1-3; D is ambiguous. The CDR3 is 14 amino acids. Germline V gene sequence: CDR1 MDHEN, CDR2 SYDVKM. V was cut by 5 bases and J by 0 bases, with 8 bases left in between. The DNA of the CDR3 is TGTGCCAGCAGTCAGGTCTTCTCTGGAAACACCATATATTTT. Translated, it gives CASSQVFSGNTIYF.

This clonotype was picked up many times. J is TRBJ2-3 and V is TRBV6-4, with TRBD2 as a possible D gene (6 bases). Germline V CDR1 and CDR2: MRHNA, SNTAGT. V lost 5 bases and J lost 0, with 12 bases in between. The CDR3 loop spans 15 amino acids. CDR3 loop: CASSPGLMSTDTQYF. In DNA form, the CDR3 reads TGTGCCAGCAGTCCGGGACTTATGAGCACAGATACGCAGTATTTT.

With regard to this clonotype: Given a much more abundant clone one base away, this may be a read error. CDR3: CASERQGLGNIQYF. The CDR3 bases are TGTGCCAGCGAACGACAGGGGTTGGGAAACATTCAGTACTTC. The rearrangement uses TRBV28 and TRBJ2-4; 8 bases are shared with TRBD1. The CDR3 consists of 14 residues. Germline trimming cut 8 bases from V and 6 bases from J; bases unmatched to any gene: 9. From germline, CDR1 is MDHEN and CDR2 SYDVKM.

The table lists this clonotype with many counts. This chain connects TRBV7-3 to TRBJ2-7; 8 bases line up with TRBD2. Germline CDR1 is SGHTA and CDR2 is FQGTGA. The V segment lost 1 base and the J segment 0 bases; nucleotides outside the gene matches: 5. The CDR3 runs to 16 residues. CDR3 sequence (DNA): TGTGCCAGCAGCTTAAACGGCGGGAGGCACTCCTACGAGCAGTACTTC. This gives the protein CASSLNGGRHSYEQYF.

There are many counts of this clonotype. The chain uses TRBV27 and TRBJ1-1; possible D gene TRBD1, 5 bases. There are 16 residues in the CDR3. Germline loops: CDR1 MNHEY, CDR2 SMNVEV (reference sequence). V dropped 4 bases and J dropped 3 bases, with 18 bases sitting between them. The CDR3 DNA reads TGTGCCAGCAGTTCGACAGTTCCCCCGAGGGACACTGAAGCTTTCTTT. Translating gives CASSSTVPPRDTEAFF.

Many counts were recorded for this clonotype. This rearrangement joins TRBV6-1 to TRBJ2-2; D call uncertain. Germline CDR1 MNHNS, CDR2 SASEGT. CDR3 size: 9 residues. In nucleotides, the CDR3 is TGTCAGGACACCGGGGAGCTGTTTTTT. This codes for CQDTGELFF.

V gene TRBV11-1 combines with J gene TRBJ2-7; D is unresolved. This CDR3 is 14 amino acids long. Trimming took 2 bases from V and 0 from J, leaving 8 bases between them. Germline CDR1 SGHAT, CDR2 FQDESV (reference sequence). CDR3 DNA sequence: TGTGCCAGCAGCTTACTACGGGCCTCCTACGAGCAGTACTTC. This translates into CASSLLRASYEQYF.

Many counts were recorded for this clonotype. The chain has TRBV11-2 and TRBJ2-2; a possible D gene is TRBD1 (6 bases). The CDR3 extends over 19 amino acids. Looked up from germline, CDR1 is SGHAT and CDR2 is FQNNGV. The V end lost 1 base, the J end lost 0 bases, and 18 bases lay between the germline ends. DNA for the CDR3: TGTGCCAGCAGCTTAGGATTAAGGGGGAGCTACGCGAACACCGGGGAGCTGTTTTTT. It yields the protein CASSLGLRGSYANTGELFF. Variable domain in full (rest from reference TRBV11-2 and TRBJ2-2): EAGVAQSPRYKIIEKRQSVAFWCNPISGHATLYWYQQILGQGPKLLIQFQNNGVVDDSQLPKDRFSAERLKGVDSTLKIQPAKLEDSAVYLCASSLGLRGSYANTGELFFGEGSRLTVL.

The CDR3 protein is CASRGQGAPGTEAFF. CDR3 in DNA: TGTGCCAGCAGGGGGCAGGGGGCCCCAGGCACTGAAGCTTTCTTT. The V and J genes are TRBV2 and TRBJ1-1; 8 bases map to TRBD1. Germline-derived CDR1 and CDR2 are SNHLY and FYNNEI. Germline trimming cut 6 bases from V and 4 bases from J; bases unmatched to any gene: 10. The CDR3 contains 15 residues.

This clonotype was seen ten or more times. The CDR3 nucleotides are TGTGCCAGCACCCTAGGGGCTAGCGGGACCTACGAGCAGTACTTC. This translates into CASTLGASGTYEQYF. The chain joins TRBV11-2 to TRBJ2-7; 9 bases are a match to TRBD2. Germline assignment: CDR1 SGHAT and CDR2 FQNNGV. The CDR3 runs 15 residues. With 7 bases clipped from V and 2 bases from J, the junction kept 9 bases outside the gene matches.

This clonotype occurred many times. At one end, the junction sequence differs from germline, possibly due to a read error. The DNA of the CDR3 is TGTGCCAGCAGCCAAGTGAACACTGAAGCTTTCTTT. Protein product: CASSQVNTEAFF. This chain uses TRBV4-1 with TRBJ1-1; D uncertain. CDR3 length: 12 amino acids. Germline assignment: CDR1 MGHRA and CDR2 YSYEKL.

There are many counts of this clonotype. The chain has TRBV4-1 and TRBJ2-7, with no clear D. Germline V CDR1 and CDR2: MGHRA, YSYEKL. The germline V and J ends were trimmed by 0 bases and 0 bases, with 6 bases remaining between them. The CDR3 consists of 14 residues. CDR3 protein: CASSQEGFSYEQYF. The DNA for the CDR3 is TGCGCCAGCAGCCAAGAGGGTTTCTCCTACGAGCAGTACTTC.